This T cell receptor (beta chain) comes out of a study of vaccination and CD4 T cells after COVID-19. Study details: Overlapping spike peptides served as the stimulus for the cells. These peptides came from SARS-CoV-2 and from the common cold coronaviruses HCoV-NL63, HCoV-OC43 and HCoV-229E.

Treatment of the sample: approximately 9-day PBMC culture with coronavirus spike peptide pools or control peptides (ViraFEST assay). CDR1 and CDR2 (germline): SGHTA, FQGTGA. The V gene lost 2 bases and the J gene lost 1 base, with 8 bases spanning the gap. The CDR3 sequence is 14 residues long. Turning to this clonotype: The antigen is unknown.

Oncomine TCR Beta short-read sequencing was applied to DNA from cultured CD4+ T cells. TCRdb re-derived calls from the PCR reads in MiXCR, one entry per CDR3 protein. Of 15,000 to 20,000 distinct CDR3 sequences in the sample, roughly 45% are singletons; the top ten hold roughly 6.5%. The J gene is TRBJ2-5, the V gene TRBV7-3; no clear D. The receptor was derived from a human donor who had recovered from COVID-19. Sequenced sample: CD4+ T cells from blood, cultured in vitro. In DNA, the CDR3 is TGTGCCAGCAGCTTAGCAGGCCTCCAAGAGACCCAGTACTTC. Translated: CASSLAGLQETQYF.